This T cell receptor (beta chain) was sequenced in a study of identical twins. Healthy Caucasians were all of the donors. Overall study results and limits: The models gave estimates that fell short of the out-of-frame TCR alpha sharing seen in monozygotic twins.

Each cDNA held unique molecular identifiers, and template switching gave it a universal primer site. TCRdb reprocessed the 5' RACE reads via MiXCR and lists one record per CDR3 protein. The repertoire holds about 280,000 distinct CDR3 sequences, with more than 6.5% as singletons. CDR1 is SGDLS, CDR2 YYNGEE, per germline. This CDR3 is built from 16 residues. The V gene end was trimmed by 3 bases and the J gene end by 6 bases; junction bases not matched to a gene: 11. A note on this clonotype: Its target is unknown.

These data also featured in a second study, about yellow fever vaccine responses in identical twins. That work contributes: On the reported evidence, twins' vaccine T cell responses seemed partly convergent and partly personalized.

The source material was memory (CD45RO+) T cells sorted from blood. The V gene is TRBV9, the J gene TRBJ2-1, with 8 bases aligning to TRBD1. The TCR was taken from a woman aged 18-29 years in good health. The CDR3 loop reads CASSALTGVVGNEQFF. As DNA, the CDR3 is TGTGCCAGCAGCGCCTTGACAGGGGTGGTGGGCAATGAGCAGTTCTTC.